The TCR beta chain described here comes from a study of PD-1 blockade in classical Hodgkin lymphoma. Looking at the study overall: On a schedule of every 2 weeks, patients received nivolumab 3 mg/kg intravenously.

Worth noting for this clone: Its antigen remains unknown.

TCRdb's copy holds only in-frame clones and misses some; the assay was immunoSEQ multiplex PCR. This sample has approximately 25,000 clones, with approximately 80% found just once. All patients experienced relapse after autologous stem cell transplantation, and brentuximab vedotin exposure was variable. Out of thawed PBMCs, magnetic negative selection purified CD4+ T cells. The study, taken as a whole, reports: The CD4+ diversity rise by C4D1 was clearest in complete responders. The baseline diversity of complete responders showed similarity to that of newly diagnosed patients.

Sample: CD4+ T cells from blood, taken at baseline. The origin of this receptor is a human donor with classical Hodgkin lymphoma.

CDR3 region: CASSLEGGLDIQYF. The CDR3 DNA is TGCGCCAGCAGCTTGGAGGGCGGGTTAGACATTCAGTACTTC. The genes are TRBV5-1 and TRBJ2-4; D may be TRBD2 (5 bases). CDR3 size: 14 residues. Trimming took 0 bases from V and 8 from J, leaving 12 bases between them. Germline CDR1 is SGHRS and CDR2 is YFSETQ.